The next 4 T cell receptor beta chains were all read from a single sample in a study of cytomegalovirus exposure and HLA in healthy donors. Method: immunoSEQ multiplex PCR; TCRdb's copy keeps in-frame clones and lacks some. The sample records around 60,000 clones, around 95% being singletons. Specimen: PBMCs. The receptors stem from a young woman in good health and CMV-seropositive.

This clone appeared once. V is TRBV15 and J is TRBJ2-1; TRBD2 agrees at 16 bases. With V trimmed by 3 bases and J by 10 bases, 6 bases remained unmatched. The CDR3 extends over 16 amino acids. The V gene's germline CDR1 is LNHNV and CDR2 YYDKDF (reference sequence). The CDR3 DNA reads as TGTGCCACCAGCAGTCCGGGACTAGCGGGGGGGCCAGAGCAGTTCTTC. Its translation: CATSSPGLAGGPEQFF.

The V gene is TRBV10-3, the J gene TRBJ2-2; 13 nucleotides match TRBD2. Germline trimming cut 2 bases from V and 2 bases from J; bases unmatched to any gene: 11. Germline CDR1 is ENHRY and CDR2 is SYGVKD. CDR3 length: 20 residues. The CDR3 DNA reads TGTGCCATCAGTGAGCCGGAGGGACTAGCGGGACGGCCAAACACCGGGGAGCTGTTTTTT. It is translated as CAISEPEGLAGRPNTGELFF.

The chain links TRBV15 to TRBJ1-5, with D possibly TRBD1 on 5 matching bases. The V end was cut by 0 bases, the J end by 2 bases, with 14 bases between. The CDR3 length is 17 residues. Germline CDR1 reads LNHNV; CDR2 reads YYDKDF (reference sequence). This chain's CDR3 is CATSRDSGRGGNQPQHF. DNA for the CDR3: TGTGCCACCAGCAGAGATTCGGGCCGGGGGGGCAATCAGCCCCAGCATTTT. Looking up the rest from reference TRBV15 and TRBJ1-5 gives the full variable domain: DAMVIQNPRYQVTQFGKPVTLSCSQTLNHNVMYWYQQKSSQAPKLLFHYYDKDFNNEADTPDNFQSRRPNTSFCFLDIRSPGLGDTAMYLCATSRDSGRGGNQPQHFGDGTRLSIL.

J is TRBJ2-1 and V is TRBV6-1; perhaps TRBD2 as D (7 bases). CDR1 is MNHNS and CDR2 is SASEGT in the germline V gene. Trimming removed 6 bases from V and 11 bases from J, with 23 bases in between. The CDR3 contains 15 residues. In nucleotides, the CDR3 is TGTGCCAGCAGGAGTAGTATTGGGAGGGGGGAGAAGCAGTTCTTC. This codes for CASRSSIGRGEKQFF.